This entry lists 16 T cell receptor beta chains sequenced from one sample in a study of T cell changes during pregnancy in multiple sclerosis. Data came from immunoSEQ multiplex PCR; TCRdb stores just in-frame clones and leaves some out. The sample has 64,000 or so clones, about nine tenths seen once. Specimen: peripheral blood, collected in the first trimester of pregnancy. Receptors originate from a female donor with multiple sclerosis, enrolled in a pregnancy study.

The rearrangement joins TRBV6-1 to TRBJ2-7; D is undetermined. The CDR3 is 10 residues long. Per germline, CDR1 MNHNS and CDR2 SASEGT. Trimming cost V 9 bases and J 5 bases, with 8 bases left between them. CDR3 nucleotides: TGTGCCAGTCTAAATAACGAGCAGTACTTC. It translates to CASLNNEQYF.

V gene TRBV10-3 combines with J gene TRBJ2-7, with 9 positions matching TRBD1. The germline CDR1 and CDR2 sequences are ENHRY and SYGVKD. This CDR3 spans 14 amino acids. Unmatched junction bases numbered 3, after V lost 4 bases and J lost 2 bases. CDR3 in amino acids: CAISVGQGTYEQYF. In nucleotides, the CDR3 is TGTGCCATCAGTGTGGGACAGGGTACCTACGAGCAGTACTTC.

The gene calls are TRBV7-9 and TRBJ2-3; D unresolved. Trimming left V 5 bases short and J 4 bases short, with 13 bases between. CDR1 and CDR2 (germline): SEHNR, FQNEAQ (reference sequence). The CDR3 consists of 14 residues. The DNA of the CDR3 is TGTGCCAGCAGCCCGACGACTTACTCAGATACGCAGTATTTT. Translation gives CASSPTTYSDTQYF.

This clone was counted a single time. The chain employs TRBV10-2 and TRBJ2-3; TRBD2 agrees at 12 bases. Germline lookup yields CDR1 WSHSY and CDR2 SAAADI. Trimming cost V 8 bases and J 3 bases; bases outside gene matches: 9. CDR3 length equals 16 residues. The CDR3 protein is CASGNTGTSGTDTQYF. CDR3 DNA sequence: TGCGCCAGCGGGAACACCGGGACTAGCGGGACAGATACGCAGTATTTT.

The CDR3 loop is CASSQDPGTSGSADTGELFF. The CDR3 coding sequence is TGCGCCAGCAGCCAAGACCCTGGGACTAGCGGGAGTGCCGACACCGGGGAGCTGTTTTTT. This chain connects TRBV4-3 to TRBJ2-2; 14 nucleotides align to TRBD2. Germline CDR1 reads LGHNA; CDR2 reads YSLEER. CDR3 length: 20 residues. V lost 0 bases and J lost 3; bases outside the gene matches: 9.

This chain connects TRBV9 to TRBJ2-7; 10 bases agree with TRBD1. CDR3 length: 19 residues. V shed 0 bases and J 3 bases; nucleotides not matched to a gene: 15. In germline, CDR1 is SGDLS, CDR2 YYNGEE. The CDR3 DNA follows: TGTGCCAGCAGCGTAGGTCCGGGACAGGGGCCAAGCGCGGTCTACGAGCAGTACTTC. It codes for CASSVGPGQGPSAVYEQYF.

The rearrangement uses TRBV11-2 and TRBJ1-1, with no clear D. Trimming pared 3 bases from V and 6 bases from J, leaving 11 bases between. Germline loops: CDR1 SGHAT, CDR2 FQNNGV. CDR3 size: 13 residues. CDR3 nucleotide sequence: TGTGCCAGCAGCTTCTCGTCCCAGTCTGAAGCTTTCTTT. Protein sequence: CASSFSSQSEAFF.

The CDR3 spells CASSPGVSTVTDTQYF. CDR3 DNA sequence: TGTGCCAGCAGCCCAGGTGTATCGACAGTCACAGATACGCAGTATTTT. The rearrangement uses TRBV7-9 and TRBJ2-3, with D perhaps TRBD1 (5 bases). Trimming left V 5 bases short and J 2 bases short, with 17 bases between. CDR3 length: 16 residues. Germline loops: CDR1 SEHNR, CDR2 FQNEAQ (reference sequence).

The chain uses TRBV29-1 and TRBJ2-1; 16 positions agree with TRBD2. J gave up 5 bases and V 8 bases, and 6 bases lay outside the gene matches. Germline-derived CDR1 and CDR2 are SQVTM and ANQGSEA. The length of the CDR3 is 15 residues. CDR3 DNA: TGCAGCTCGGGACTAGCGGGAGGGTGGAACAATGAGCAGTTCTTC. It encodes CSSGLAGGWNNEQFF.

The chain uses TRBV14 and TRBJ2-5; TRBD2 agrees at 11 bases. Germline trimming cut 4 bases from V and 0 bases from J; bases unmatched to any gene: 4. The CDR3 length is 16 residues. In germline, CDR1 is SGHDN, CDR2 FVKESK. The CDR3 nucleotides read TGTGCCAGCAGCCCCCGACTAGCGGGGTACCAAGAGACCCAGTACTTC. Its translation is CASSPRLAGYQETQYF.

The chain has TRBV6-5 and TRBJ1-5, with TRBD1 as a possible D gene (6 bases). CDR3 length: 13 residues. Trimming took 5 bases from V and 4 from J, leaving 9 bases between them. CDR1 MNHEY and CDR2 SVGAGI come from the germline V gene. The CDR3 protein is CASSVQGNQPQHF. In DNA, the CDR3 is TGTGCCAGCAGTGTTCAGGGGAATCAGCCCCAGCATTTT.

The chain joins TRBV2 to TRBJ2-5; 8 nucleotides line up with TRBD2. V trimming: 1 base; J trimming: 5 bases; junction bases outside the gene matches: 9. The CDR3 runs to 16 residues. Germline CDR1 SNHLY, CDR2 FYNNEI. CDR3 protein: CASSEVGSGIGETQYF. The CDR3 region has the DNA TGTGCCAGCAGTGAAGTTGGTAGCGGGATCGGGGAGACCCAGTACTTC. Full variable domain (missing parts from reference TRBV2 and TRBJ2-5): EPEVTQTPSHQVTQMGQEVILRCVPISNHLYFYWYRQILGQKVEFLVSFYNNEISEKSEIFDDQFSVERPDGSNFTLKIRSTKLEDSAMYFCASSEVGSGIGETQYFGPGTRLLVL.

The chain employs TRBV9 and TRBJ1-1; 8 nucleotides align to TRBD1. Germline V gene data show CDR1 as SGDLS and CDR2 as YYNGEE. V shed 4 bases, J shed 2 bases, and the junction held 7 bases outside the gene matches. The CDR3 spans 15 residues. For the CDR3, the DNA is TGTGCCAGCAGCTCACCAGACAGGGGTAACACTGAAGCTTTCTTT. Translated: CASSSPDRGNTEAFF.

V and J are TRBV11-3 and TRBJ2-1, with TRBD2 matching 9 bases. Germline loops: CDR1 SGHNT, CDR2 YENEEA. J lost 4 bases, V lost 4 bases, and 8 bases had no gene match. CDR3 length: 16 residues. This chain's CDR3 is CASSSPRLAGYNEQFF. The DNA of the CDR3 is TGTGCCAGCAGCTCCCCGCGGCTAGCGGGGTACAATGAGCAGTTCTTC.

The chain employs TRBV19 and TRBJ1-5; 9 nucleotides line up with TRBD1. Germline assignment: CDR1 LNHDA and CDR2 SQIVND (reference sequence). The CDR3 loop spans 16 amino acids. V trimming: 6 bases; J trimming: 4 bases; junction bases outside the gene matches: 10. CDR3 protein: CASSRPGQGGNQPQHF. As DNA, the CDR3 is TGTGCCAGTAGCCGACCGGGACAGGGAGGGAATCAGCCCCAGCATTTT.

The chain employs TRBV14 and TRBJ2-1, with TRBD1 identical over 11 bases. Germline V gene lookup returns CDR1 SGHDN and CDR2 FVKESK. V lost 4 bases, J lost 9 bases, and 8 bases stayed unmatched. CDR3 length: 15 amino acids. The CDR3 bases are TGTGCCAGCAGCCGAGGTAGGACAGGGGGCCTTGAGCAGTTCTTC. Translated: CASSRGRTGGLEQFF.